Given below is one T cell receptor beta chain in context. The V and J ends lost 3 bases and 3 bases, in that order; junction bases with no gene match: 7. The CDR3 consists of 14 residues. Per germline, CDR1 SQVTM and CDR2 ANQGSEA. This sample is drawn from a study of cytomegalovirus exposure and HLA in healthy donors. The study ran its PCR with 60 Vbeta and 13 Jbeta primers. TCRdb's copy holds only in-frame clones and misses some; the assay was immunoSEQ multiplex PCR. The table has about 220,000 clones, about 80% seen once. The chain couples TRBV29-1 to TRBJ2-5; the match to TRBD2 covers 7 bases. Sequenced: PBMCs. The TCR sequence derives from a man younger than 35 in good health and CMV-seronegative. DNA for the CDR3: TGCAGCGTTGACCAGTTCGGACTAGAAGAGACCCAGTACTTC. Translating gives CSVDQFGLEETQYF.